The 5 T cell receptor beta chains presented below share a single source sample, sequenced in a study of immune heterogeneity within non-small cell lung tumors. TCRs were amplified from roughly 540 ng gDNA of bulk tumor per sample. Widely spaced biopsies, several per primary tumor, were obtained at surgery. Patients underwent curative surgery for non-small cell lung cancer (untreated and newly diagnosed). For the TCR beta CDR3, multiplex PCR with 32 V and 13 J primers performed the amplification. TCRdb re-derived calls from the multiplex PCR reads in MiXCR, one entry per CDR3 protein. The table has roughly 14,000 distinct CDR3 sequences, less than 35% seen once. Sample: lung tumor tissue. Every receptor here comes from a middle-aged man with non-small cell lung cancer.

As for this clonotype: This may be a read error, as it is one base from a much larger clone. This chain joins TRBV7-6 and TRBJ2-2; maybe TRBD2 (5 bases). This CDR3 comprises 16 residues. The germline CDR1 and CDR2 sequences are SGHVS and FNYEAQ. CDR3 region: CAISLERAANTGELFF. The CDR3 coding sequence is TGTGCCATCAGCTTAGAGAGGGCGGCGAACACCGGGGAGCTGTTTTTT. Full variable domain (rest looked up from reference TRBV7-6 and TRBJ2-2): GAGVSQSPRYKVTKRGQDVALRCDPISGHVSLYWYRQALGQGPEFLTYFNYEAQQDKSGLPNDRFSAERPEGSISTLTIQRTEQRDSAMYRCAISLERAANTGELFFGEGSRLTVL.

The rearrangement joins TRBV6-2 or TRBV6-3 to TRBJ2-3; D not resolved. Trimming shortened V by 6 bases and J by 6 bases, and 10 bases separated the two germline ends. The CDR3 is 12 residues long. The V gene's germline CDR1 is MNHEY and CDR2 SVGEGT. The CDR3 here is CASRIRSDTQYF. The CDR3 DNA follows: TGTGCCAGCAGGATTAGGTCTGATACGCAGTATTTT.

CDR3 nucleotide sequence: TGTGCCAGCGCCAAGACTAGCGGGAGAGCCGGGGAGCTGTTTTTT. As protein: CASAKTSGRAGELFF. The chain combines TRBV12-3 or TRBV12-4 with TRBJ2-2; 12 nucleotides align to TRBD2. J lost 6 bases, V lost 8 bases, and 7 bases had no gene match. CDR3 length: 15 amino acids.

This chain links TRBV6-6 with TRBJ1-5, with a possible D match to TRBD1 (6 bases). The CDR3 is 17 residues long. The germline V gene encodes CDR1 MNHNY and CDR2 SVGAGI (reference sequence). V was shortened by 0 bases and J by 3 bases, with 15 bases between the two germline ends. Here the CDR3 DNA reads TGTGCCAGCAGTTACTCCCGGGGGGGGGGCCCCAATCAGCCCCAGCATTTT. This codes for CASSYSRGGGPNQPQHF.

This clonotype is judged medium-sized. The chain is built from TRBV6-1 and TRBJ1-4, with no clear D. CDR1 MNHNS and CDR2 SASEGT come from the germline V gene. V was trimmed by 6 bases and J by 7 bases, leaving 9 bases between them. This CDR3 spans 12 amino acids. Here the CDR3 DNA reads TGTGCCAGCAGGTCCGTTGGTGAAAAACTGTTTTTT. Amino acids: CASRSVGEKLFF.